Listed below are T cell receptor beta chains from one sample, sequenced in a study of cytomegalovirus exposure and HLA in healthy donors. Assay: immunoSEQ multiplex PCR; the TCRdb copy retains only in-frame clones and omits some. Among approximately 130,000 clones, under 90% were seen once, and the ten largest hold 2% to 2.5%. Sequences were obtained from PBMCs. The receptors originated from a woman in her forties in good health and CMV-seronegative. The CDR3 runs from the conserved cysteine through the conserved F or W. D genes are given only for firm matches. Size is stated for part of the rows, as once, few or many counts, or as a class when the clone is expanded.

>TRBV15|NA|TRBJ2-2|once
TGTGCCACCAGCAGAGATCTAACCGCCGGGGAGCTGTTTTTT
CATSRDLTAGELFF
>TRBV7-6|NA|TRBJ1-3|NA
TGTGCCAGCAGCTTAGAGGGAGGGGGCTCTGGAAACACCATATATTTT
CASSLEGGGSGNTIYF
>TRBV5-1|NA|TRBJ1-4|NA
TGCGCCAGCCGGACAAGGCTGAATGAAAAACTGTTTTTT
CASRTRLNEKLFF
>TRBV19|NA|TRBJ1-2|NA
TGTGCCAGTACCGGCGAGGGCTATGGCTACACCTTC
CASTGEGYGYTF
>TRBV5-1|TRBD1|TRBJ2-1|NA
TGCGCCAGCAGCGGAACGGACAGGGGCAATGAGCAGTTCTTC
CASSGTDRGNEQFF
>TRBV10-2|TRBD2|TRBJ2-3|NA
TGCGCCAGCAGTGAGTCGTCGAGCGGGAGAAGGACAGATACGCAGTATTTT
CASSESSSGRRTDTQYF
>TRBV19|NA|TRBJ2-1|NA
TGTGCCAGTAGTATAGTCCAGGGTGGCAATGAGCAGTTCTTC
CASSIVQGGNEQFF
>TRBV6-5|NA|TRBJ2-7|few
TGTGCCAGCAGTCCGTCCCCCGGGGACGAGCAGTACTTC
CASSPSPGDEQYF
>TRBV9|TRBD1|TRBJ2-1|NA
TGTGCCAGCACCGTCGGTCAGGGGGCTTGGAATGAGCAGTTCTTC
CASTVGQGAWNEQFF
>TRBV5-6|TRBD1|TRBJ1-2|NA
TGTGCCAGCAGCTTACAGGGGGCTCCGAACTATGGCTACACCTTC
CASSLQGAPNYGYTF
>TRBV10-2|NA|TRBJ1-1|few
TGCGCCAGCAGGGTAGGGGGTTTGAACACTGAAGCTTTCTTT
CASRVGGLNTEAFF
>TRBV29-1|NA|TRBJ2-7|NA
TGCAGCGTTGGGGCAGGCTACCTGTACGAGCAGTACTTC
CSVGAGYLYEQYF
>TRBV27|NA|TRBJ1-3|NA
TGTGCCAGCAGTTCAGGGGTCGGAAACACCATATATTTT
CASSSGVGNTIYF
>TRBV18|TRBD2|TRBJ2-7|NA
TGTGCCAGCTCACAGACTAGCGGGGAAGGCGAGCAGTACTTC
CASSQTSGEGEQYF
>TRBV6-1|NA|TRBJ1-2|NA
TGTGCCAGCAGGGTGACAGTAATTAACTATGGCTACACCTTC
CASRVTVINYGYTF
>TRBV15|TRBD1|TRBJ2-2|NA
TGTGCCACCAGCAGAAAAAGGGGGCCATGGAACACCGGGGAGCTGTTTTTT
CATSRKRGPWNTGELFF
>TRBV4-2|NA|TRBJ1-5|NA
TGTGCCAGCAGCCAAGAGGCAGGAGGTTATAGCAATCAGCCCCAGCATTTT
CASSQEAGGYSNQPQHF
>TRBV2|TRBD1|TRBJ1-1|once
TGTGCCAGCAGATACAGGGGGCACAACACTGAAGCTTTCTTT
CASRYRGHNTEAFF
>TRBV7-8|TRBD2|TRBJ2-7|NA
TGTGCCAGCAGCGTCACTAGCGGCCAATATCGGGAGCAGTACTTC
CASSVTSGQYREQYF
>TRBV4-3|TRBD1|TRBJ1-2|NA
TGCGCCAGCAGCCCTGGACAGGGGGTCAACTATGGCTACACCTTC
CASSPGQGVNYGYTF
>TRBV7-8|TRBD2|TRBJ2-1|NA
TGTGCCAGCAGCCCGGGACGCGGGGGGGCTCAGGAGCAGTTCTTC
CASSPGRGGAQEQFF
>TRBV4-2|TRBD1|TRBJ2-7|once
TGTGCCAGCAGCCAAGAAGGGACAGGGGGCCTGAACGAGCAGTACTTC
CASSQEGTGGLNEQYF
>TRBV2|NA|TRBJ2-1|NA
TGTGCCAGCAGTAATCCGGACATTAGCTCCTACAATGAGCAGTTCTTC
CASSNPDISSYNEQFF
>TRBV5-1|NA|TRBJ1-3|NA
TGCGCCAGCAGACTCCCTGGGGGGGACACCATATATTTT
CASRLPGGDTIYF
>TRBV6-6|TRBD1|TRBJ1-5|NA
TGTGCCAGCAGCTTTGACAGGGGCAATCAGCCCCAGCATTTT
CASSFDRGNQPQHF
>TRBV30|TRBD1|TRBJ2-6|NA
TGTGCCTTCCGCCGGGGACAGGGACCCTCTGGGGCCAACGTCCTGACTTTC
CAFRRGQGPSGANVLTF
>TRBV7-9|NA|TRBJ2-7|NA
TGTGCCAGCAGCTTAGATTTCGGCGGATCCTACGAGCAGTACTTC
CASSLDFGGSYEQYF
>TRBV15|TRBD1|TRBJ1-4|NA
TGTGCCACCAGCAGAGATCCGGGACAGGGTAATGAAAAACTGTTTTTT
CATSRDPGQGNEKLFF
>TRBV6-1|NA|TRBJ1-1|NA
TGTGCCAGTAGTCTAGAGGGAGCCTGGAGCTCTGAAGCTTTCTTT
CASSLEGAWSSEAFF
>TRBV4-1|NA|TRBJ1-5|few
TGCGCCAGCAGCCAAGCGGACAGCCGATCCAATCAGCCCCAGCATTTT
CASSQADSRSNQPQHF
>TRBV7-8|TRBD2|TRBJ2-1|NA
TGTGCCAGCAGCGCCAGGGGGTCTGCGGGAGGGTACAATGAGCAGTTCTTC
CASSARGSAGGYNEQFF
>TRBV11-2|TRBD2|TRBJ2-7|NA
TGTGCCAGCAGCCCAGCCCTAGCGGGGGGCTACGAGCAGTACTTC
CASSPALAGGYEQYF
>TRBV4-3|TRBD2|TRBJ2-1|NA
TGCGCCAGCAGCCAAGCGGGAGGGCCGTATGAGCAGTTCTTC
CASSQAGGPYEQFF
>TRBV18|NA|TRBJ2-3|NA
TGTGCCAGCTCACCAGACTTAAACACAGATACGCAGTATTTT
CASSPDLNTDTQYF
>TRBV2|TRBD2|TRBJ2-5|NA
TGTGCCAGCAGGGAGCGGGGGGGCCCGAAGACCCAGTACTTC
CASRERGGPKTQYF
>TRBV19|TRBD2|TRBJ2-5|NA
TGTGCCAGTAGACACCGACTAGCGGGAGGTCACGAGACCCAGTACTTC
CASRHRLAGGHETQYF
>TRBV14|TRBD2|TRBJ2-1|NA
TGTGCCAGCAGCCAAGACGGGTCAGCGGGGGGTGTGAATGAGCAGTTCTTC
CASSQDGSAGGVNEQFF
>TRBV11-2|TRBD1|TRBJ2-1|NA
TGTGCCAGCAGCTCAGGGACAGGGGTATCCTGGGTCTACAATGAGCAGTTCTTC
CASSSGTGVSWVYNEQFF
>TRBV7-8|TRBD2|TRBJ2-2|NA
TGTGCCAGCTTAACTAGCGGGCACACCGGGGAGCTGTTTTTT
CASLTSGHTGELFF
>TRBV23-1|NA|TRBJ1-2|NA
TGCGCCAGCAGTCAATCTCGACGTCACAGGGCCAACTATGGCTACACCTTC
CASSQSRRHRANYGYTF
>TRBV7-9|NA|TRBJ1-3|NA
TGTGCCAGCAGCTTAGCAGGGGCTGGAAACACCATATATTTT
CASSLAGAGNTIYF
>TRBV18|NA|TRBJ2-5|NA
TGTGCCAGCTCAAGCCACTTCCAAGAGACCCAGTACTTC
CASSSHFQETQYF
>TRBV19|NA|TRBJ1-5|NA
TGTGCCAGTAGTACACACAGGGCACAGCCCCAGCATTTT
CASSTHRAQPQHF
>TRBV7-9|TRBD2|TRBJ2-1|NA
TGTGCCAGCAGCTTAGTATCGCGGGGGAATGAGCAGTTCTTC
CASSLVSRGNEQFF
>TRBV9|NA|TRBJ1-1|NA
TGTGCCAGCAGCCCCGGGGGATCTGACACTGAAGCTTTCTTT
CASSPGGSDTEAFF
>TRBV5-6|TRBD2|TRBJ2-7|few
TGTGCCAGCAGCTTGGGACTAGCGGGGGTTTCGGGGGAGCAGTACTTC
CASSLGLAGVSGEQYF
>TRBV5-6|NA|TRBJ1-1|NA
TGTGCCAGCAGCTTGGTGAGCGGACGAGAAGCTTTCTTT
CASSLVSGREAFF
>TRBV6-5|TRBD1|TRBJ1-2|NA
TGTGCCAGCAGGATGGACGGGACAGTCTATGGCTACACCTTC
CASRMDGTVYGYTF
>TRBV7-6|TRBD1|TRBJ2-3|NA
TGTGCCAGCAGCCCGACGCCGGGACAGGGGGCGGGGGGAGATACGCAGTATTTT
CASSPTPGQGAGGDTQYF
>TRBV9|NA|TRBJ1-1|NA
TGTGCCAGCAGCGTAGCTCAGGGGAACACTGAAGCTTTCTTT
CASSVAQGNTEAFF
>TRBV6-6|TRBD1|TRBJ2-4|few
TGTGCCAGCGTCAGGGGGTGGTCAGGCATTCAGTACTTC
CASVRGWSGIQYF
>TRBV7-2|NA|TRBJ2-5|NA
TGTGCCAGCAGCTTAGACGTGACCCGGGGGGAGACCCAGTACTTC
CASSLDVTRGETQYF
>TRBV18|NA|TRBJ2-5|NA
TGTGCCAGCTCATCCCTGATAGCGGAGCTAGCGAGAGAGACCCAGTACTTC
CASSSLIAELARETQYF
>TRBV19|TRBD1|TRBJ1-1|NA
TGTGCCAGTAGTTCAACAGGGGCGAACACTGAAGCTTTCTTT
CASSSTGANTEAFF
>TRBV5-6|NA|TRBJ1-2|once
TGTGCCAGCAGCTCCGTCGGGGGGTACTATGGCTACACCTTC
CASSSVGGYYGYTF
>TRBV5-6|TRBD1|TRBJ1-5|few
TGTGCCAGCAGTTGGGGACAGGGCAGGCAGCCCCAGCATTTT
CASSWGQGRQPQHF